This T cell receptor (beta chain) appears in the sequencing data of a study of T cells in localized non-small cell lung cancer. The study's findings and limits: Longer overall survival was associated with a higher density of T cells in the blood. Median detection of top 100 tumor clones in adjacent lung was roughly 61 clones. There was higher T cell clonality in uninvolved adjacent lung than in tumor, and it was highest there.

The CDR3 has 15 residues. This clone was seen a few times. Its antigen remains unknown. TCRdb keeps only in-frame clones here, not all; method: immunoSEQ multiplex PCR. The sample lists fewer than 2,000 clones, about a third occurring once. V gene TRBV1 combines with J gene TRBJ2-2; the table gives TRBD2 as D, unverified against the DNA. TRBV1 is a documented pseudogene. The clonotype comes from a man aged 35-69 years with stage II lung adenocarcinoma. Sequences were derived from lung tumor tissue, sampled before any cancer treatment. CDR3 residues: CASSQRVLYNGELFF. In nucleotides, the CDR3 is TGCGCCAGCAGCCAACGGGTTTTGTACAACGGGGAGCTGTTTTTT.